This entry features one TCR beta chain sequence. What it recognizes is unknown. This specimen belongs to a study of response to subunit inactivated influenza vaccine. Study results and limitations: The authors proposed limited new T cell recruitment per seasonal influenza vaccination.

TCRdb recomputed calls from the RT-PCR reads with MiXCR, one row per CDR3 protein. The sample has hundreds of thousands of distinct CDR3 sequences; roughly 8.2% are singletons. V lost 1 base and J 7 bases, leaving 13 bases between the germline ends. CDR1 LGHNA and CDR2 YNFKEQ come from the germline V gene. The CDR3 has 14 residues. The source material was PBMCs from blood, sampled roughly 24 months after vaccination. This clonotype was obtained from a man between 50 and 70 years old who received an inactivated influenza vaccine. The chain is built from TRBV4-2 and TRBJ1-2; D is perhaps TRBD1 (5 bases). This CDR3 is CASSQGGAASGYTF. CDR3 DNA sequence: TGTGCCAGCAGCCAAGGGGGCGCAGCCAGTGGCTACACCTTC.